This TCR beta chain was identified in a study of T cell responses to AZD1222 COVID-19 vaccine. Sequencing was performed with immunoSEQ multiplex PCR; in TCRdb, only in-frame clones are kept and a portion is missing. Of 77,000 or so clones detected, approximately 90% appear once; the ten largest clones hold about 29%. This clone was picked up one time. Here the sequenced sample was peripheral blood, taken 28 days after the second AZD1222 dose. The sequence was collected from an adult who received the AZD1222 COVID-19 vaccine.

CDR3 in amino acids: CASSQPAGRSYNEQFF. The CDR3 region has the DNA TGCGCCAGCAGCCAGCCTGCGGGGAGGAGCTACAATGAGCAGTTCTTC. This chain links TRBV4-1 with TRBJ2-1; possibly TRBD2 for D (6 bases). The germline V gene has CDR1 MGHRA and CDR2 YSYEKL. CDR3 length: 16 amino acids. The ends were cut back, 3 bases at V and 3 bases at J, with 15 bases in the middle.